This T cell receptor beta chain was captured in a study of blood T cells in healthy people across ages. Study-wide points: The fall in TCR beta diversity per million T cells was roughly linear with age.

Extractions gave at least 5.5 micrograms of total RNA per sample. There are 16 residues in the CDR3. Germline lookup yields CDR1 ENHRY and CDR2 SYGVKD. Trimming removed 1 base at V and 4 bases at J, with 11 bases between. Together with a sample-barcoded 5' primer, a J-beta primer mix was included in a second PCR lasting roughly 6 to 12 cycles. With 12 random nucleotides, a template-switch adaptor tagged each individual cDNA molecule. TCRdb re-derived calls from the 5' RACE reads in MiXCR, one entry per CDR3 protein. The data contain fewer than 650,000 distinct CDR3 sequences, over 25% of them singletons. This clonotype was counted a few times. Its cognate antigen is unknown. This sample was shared with a second study, whose subject was T cells of mothers and their children. As that report states: The effect of thymic selection on TCR recombination output is similar between related and unrelated pairs.

The sequenced sample was blood. The receptor comes from a boy aged 2-15 years in good health. The rearrangement joins TRBV10-3 to TRBJ2-6; the D is unclear. CDR3 DNA sequence: TGTGCCATCAGTGAGTTGGGAACTTCCGGGGCCAACGTCCTGACTTTC. It yields the protein CAISELGTSGANVLTF.